The 8 T cell receptor beta chains presented below share a single source sample, sequenced in a study of tumor-infiltrating lymphocytes in oesophageal squamous cell carcinoma. TCRdb analysed the PCR reads with MiXCR anew, one entry per CDR3 protein. In the table there are 6,000 to 6,500 distinct CDR3 sequences, roughly 14% of which are singletons. Sequencing input: esophageal tumor tissue. The receptors come from a male donor with esophageal squamous cell carcinoma.

Note on this clonotype: The junction and the germline gene differ at one end; a read error may be behind it. The V call is TRBV28, the J call TRBJ2-6, with 11 bases aligning to TRBD2. Germline CDR1 MDHEN, CDR2 SYDVKM. The CDR3 sequence is 15 residues long. The CDR3 reads CASSVELAGAEKRYF. For the CDR3, the DNA is TGTGCCAGCAGTGTAGAACTAGCGGGGGCGGAAAAGCGGTACTTC.

This clonotype is judged medium-sized. The chain links TRBV7-2 to TRBJ1-1; D gene ambiguous. The CDR3 sequence is 13 residues long. The germline CDR1 and CDR2 sequences are SGHTA and FQGNSA. Trimming took off 1 base at V and 5 bases at J, with 8 bases between the two ends. The CDR3 DNA reads TGTGCCAGCAGCTTAGTGTCTGATACTGAAGCTTTCTTT. Translating it yields CASSLVSDTEAFF.

In the case of this clonotype: The missing conserved phenylalanine or tryptophan at the end of this CDR3 makes a read error likely. Because the CDR3's place on the DNA is in doubt, the DNA is left out and the CDR3 is given as listed by TCRdb. The chain is built from TRBV6-8 and TRBJ2-7; the table's D call, TRBD1, was not checked against the DNA. The CDR3 spans 17 residues, counting both ends. CDR1 MNHGY and CDR2 SAAAGT come from the germline V gene. CDR3 protein: CASYPPGRQYYGYTFGS.

By share, this clonotype counts as medium-sized. This rearrangement joins TRBV7-3 to TRBJ2-2; weak D call: TRBD1 (6 bases). Trimming removed 4 bases from V and 8 bases from J, with 14 bases in between. The length of the CDR3 is 14 residues. Per the germline V gene, CDR1 is SGHTA and CDR2 is FQGTGA. CDR3 nucleotides: TGTGCCAGCAGCTCCGGACAGTCCCCGGGGGAGCTGTTTTTT. This codes for CASSSGQSPGELFF.

This clonotype was detected many times. V usage is TRBV11-3 and J usage is TRBJ2-3, with 8 positions matching TRBD2. This CDR3 spans 15 amino acids. V shed 2 bases, J shed 4 bases, and the junction held 5 bases outside the gene matches. Germline V lookup: CDR1 SGHNT, CDR2 YENEEA. In DNA form, the CDR3 reads TGTGCCAGCAGCTTATCGCGGGGGGCCCCAGATACGCAGTATTTT. As protein: CASSLSRGAPDTQYF.

The sample holds many counts of this clonotype. V is TRBV5-1 and J is TRBJ1-4, with D possibly matching TRBD1 (6 bases). V lost 0 bases, J lost 7 bases, and 7 bases lay in between. The CDR3 totals 13 residues. Germline V CDR1 and CDR2: SGHRS, YFSETQ. CDR3 sequence: CASSLEQGEKLFF. Written as DNA, the CDR3 is TGCGCCAGCAGCTTGGAACAGGGTGAAAAACTGTTTTTT.

A note on this clonotype: Because it lacks the conserved phenylalanine or tryptophan at the end, this CDR3 is likely a read error. Because the CDR3's place on the DNA is in doubt, the DNA is left out and the CDR3 is given as listed by TCRdb. The CDR3 region is CASSEPTGVQNSPLHFGN. The chain couples TRBV19 to TRBJ2-5; TRBD1, the table's D call, lacks a check against the DNA. The CDR3 is 18 residues long, counting both termini. Germline-derived CDR1 and CDR2 are LNHDA and SQIVND (reference sequence).

This clonotype was detected many times. This chain links TRBV5-4 with TRBJ1-2; D is undetermined. The CDR3 length is 13 residues. Germline V gene sequence: CDR1 SGHNT, CDR2 YYREEE (reference sequence). With 0 bases removed from V and 7 bases from J, the gap between germline ends came to 10 bases. The CDR3 is CASSLVGGGGYTF. The CDR3 DNA follows: TGTGCCAGCAGCTTGGTAGGAGGAGGTGGCTACACCTTC.